This TCR beta chain stems from a study of blood T cell repertoires in COVID-19. At the level of the study: From the United States, Italy and Spain came samples of acute and convalescent COVID-19. The analysed material was cDNA or gDNA that came from T cells, B-cell-depleted T cells, or PBMCs.

Authors' processing steps: Amplification with reference gene primers provided the estimates of nucleated cell counts. The method was immunoSEQ multiplex PCR; TCRdb's version includes in-frame clones alone and lacks a portion of them. The V and J calls and the clone size are those of that table, but D and trimming were determined from the DNA. Among some 240,000 clones listed, 80% to 90% were seen once. Seattle-derived patients entered the study during active infection and were followed longitudinally. The CDR3 is made up of 16 amino acids. The germline V gene has CDR1 PRHDT and CDR2 FYEKMQ (reference sequence). V lost 2 bases and J lost 4, with 17 bases in between.

The TCR comes from an elderly woman with COVID-19, enrolled during active disease. The source material was peripheral blood. This chain joins TRBV13 and TRBJ1-1; D not resolved. CDR3 loop: CASSLWSGVLGTEAFF. CDR3 nucleotides: TGTGCCAGCAGCTTATGGTCCGGGGTTCTGGGCACTGAAGCTTTCTTT.